These 27 T cell receptor beta chains came from one sample sequenced in a study of blood T cell repertoires in COVID-19. Method: immunoSEQ multiplex PCR; TCRdb's copy keeps in-frame clones and lacks some. The table lists some 80,000 clones, around 79% of them singletons, with 5% to 5.5% in the top ten. Sequencing was done on a sample of peripheral blood. Receptors originate from a woman over 75 with active or convalescent COVID-19.

This clone was observed a single time. The rearrangement joins TRBV30 to TRBJ2-7; weak D call: TRBD2 (5 bases). The CDR3 totals 11 residues. Between the trimmed V and J ends, which lost 4 bases and 3 bases, there was a span of 7 bases. Germline V gene sequence: CDR1 GTSNPN, CDR2 SVGIG (reference sequence). As DNA, the CDR3 is TGTGCCTGGACTGAGGGCTACGAGCAGTACTTC. Translated, it gives CAWTEGYEQYF.

This chain connects TRBV9 to TRBJ1-4; TRBD1 is a possible D gene (5 bases). The CDR3 has 16 residues. Trimming removed 2 bases at V and 4 bases at J, with 15 bases between. CDR1 is SGDLS, CDR2 YYNGEE, per germline. The CDR3 region has the DNA TGTGCCAGCAGCGTTGCGGGGGAGGAAGGTAATGAAAAACTGTTTTTT. Translating it yields CASSVAGEEGNEKLFF.

The chain employs TRBV6-5 and TRBJ1-3; TRBD1 matches 9 bases. The CDR3 covers 15 residues. After removal of 4 bases from V and 7 bases from J, the junction contained 8 bases not matched to a gene. Germline V gene data show CDR1 as MNHEY and CDR2 as SVGAGI. CDR3 in amino acids: CASSSYGTGSNTIYF. The CDR3 DNA reads as TGTGCCAGCAGTTCCTACGGGACAGGGAGTAACACCATATATTTT.

V and J are TRBV2 and TRBJ1-4, with 7 nucleotides matching TRBD1. V shed 6 bases, J shed 8 bases, and the junction held 12 bases outside the gene matches. The CDR3 contains 15 residues. Germline-derived CDR1 and CDR2 are SNHLY and FYNNEI. The CDR3 coding sequence is TGTGCCAGCAGCCTCTCGACAGGGCCGGAGGAAAAACTGTTTTTT. Amino acid sequence: CASSLSTGPEEKLFF. Supplemented by reference TRBV2 and TRBJ1-4, the full variable domain reads EPEVTQTPSHQVTQMGQEVILRCVPISNHLYFYWYRQILGQKVEFLVSFYNNEISEKSEIFDDQFSVERPDGSNFTLKIRSTKLEDSAMYFCASSLSTGPEEKLFFGSGTQLSVL.

The V and J genes are TRBV10-3 and TRBJ2-7; TRBD2 agrees at 12 bases. The V and J ends lost 2 bases and 7 bases, in that order; junction bases with no gene match: 6. CDR1 is ENHRY, CDR2 SYGVKD, per germline. CDR3 length: 15 amino acids. CDR3 nucleotide sequence: TGTGCCATCAGTGAGGACCCGGGACTAGCGGGTGAGCAGTACTTC. It codes for CAISEDPGLAGEQYF.

This clone was recorded a few times. The gene calls are TRBV4-3 and TRBJ1-5, with 8 bases identical to TRBD1. The ends lost 4 bases at V and 15 bases at J; junction bases unmatched: 8. CDR1 and CDR2 from the germline V gene are LGHNA and YSLEER. This CDR3 region has 12 residues. As DNA, the CDR3 is TGCGCCAGCAGCCGAGGACAGGGAGAGTTGCATTTT. Protein product: CASSRGQGELHF.

CDR3 loop: CASSVATGTGRGELFF. The CDR3, as DNA: TGTGCCAGCAGCGTAGCTACGGGGACAGGGCGCGGGGAGCTGTTTTTT. The chain combines TRBV9 with TRBJ2-2; 9 positions agree with TRBD1. Per germline, CDR1 SGDLS and CDR2 YYNGEE. Germline trimming cut 0 bases from V and 7 bases from J; bases unmatched to any gene: 7. The CDR3 contains 16 residues.

The rearrangement links TRBV28 to TRBJ1-5, with D tentatively TRBD1 (6 bases). The CDR3 totals 17 residues. Per germline, CDR1 MDHEN and CDR2 SYDVKM. Deletions cut 3 bases from V and 2 bases from J, with 17 bases between. The CDR3 protein is CASSFGGAPGGNQPQHF. The CDR3 bases are TGTGCCAGCAGTTTTGGGGGGGCACCGGGTGGCAATCAGCCCCAGCATTTT.

The sample holds a few counts of this clone. This rearrangement joins TRBV5-1 to TRBJ1-6; no reliable D call. This CDR3 spans 15 amino acids. The germline V and J ends were trimmed by 0 bases and 5 bases, with 9 bases remaining between them. Germline values: CDR1 SGHRS, CDR2 YFSETQ. The CDR3 protein is CASSLVAEDNSPLHF. In DNA, the CDR3 is TGCGCCAGCAGCTTGGTGGCGGAAGATAATTCACCCCTCCACTTT.

V gene TRBV2 combines with J gene TRBJ2-5, with TRBD1 as a possible D gene (6 bases). The V gene lost 7 bases and the J gene lost 5 bases, with 14 bases spanning the gap. CDR3 length: 13 residues. CDR1 is SNHLY, CDR2 FYNNEI, per germline. Here the CDR3 reads CASKAQGWETQYF. Here the CDR3 DNA reads TGTGCCAGCAAAGCACAGGGATGGGAGACCCAGTACTTC.

This chain joins TRBV5-6 and TRBJ2-1, with TRBD2 matching 11 bases. The J segment lost 15 bases and the V segment lost 0 bases, leaving 14 bases of the junction unmatched. The germline CDR1 and CDR2 sequences are SGHDT and YYEEEE. CDR3 size: 16 residues. As DNA, the CDR3 is TGTGCCAGCAGCTTGGTTGGGTTAACTAGCGGGAGTTCATGGTTCTTC. Amino acid sequence: CASSLVGLTSGSSWFF.

The V and J genes are TRBV7-9 and TRBJ2-7; 7 positions match TRBD2. V trimming: 4 bases; J trimming: 4 bases; junction bases outside the gene matches: 7. CDR3 size: 14 residues. Germline CDR1 reads SEHNR; CDR2 reads FQNEAQ (reference sequence). The CDR3 DNA reads as TGTGCCAGCAGCTCTAGTCGGACTAGGTACGAGCAGTACTTC. It specifies CASSSSRTRYEQYF.

This chain joins TRBV11-2 and TRBJ2-3, with D unclear. The CDR3 loop spans 15 amino acids. CDR1 and CDR2 from the germline V gene are SGHAT and FQNNGV. Trimming stripped 1 base from V and 0 bases from J, with 8 bases between. The CDR3 region has the DNA TGTGCCAGCAGCTTAGTGTCTCTAAGCACAGATACGCAGTATTTT. This sequence encodes CASSLVSLSTDTQYF.

The chain links TRBV27 to TRBJ2-4; 8 bases align to TRBD1. Germline-derived CDR1 and CDR2 are MNHEY and SMNVEV (reference sequence). Trimming took 2 bases from V and 7 from J; bases not matched to a gene: 7. CDR3 length: 15 amino acids. The CDR3 is CASSLLAGGINIQYF. DNA of the CDR3: TGTGCCAGCAGTTTACTGGCAGGGGGCATTAACATTCAGTACTTC.

Worth noting for this clone: The limits of the CDR3 on the DNA are not certain, so only TCRdb's listed CDR3 is given. This sequence joins TRBV5-6 and TRBJ1-2. The length of the CDR3 is 13 amino acids, counting both ends. Germline V CDR1 and CDR2: SGHDT, YYEEEE. The CDR3 sequence: CASSFSVRGGYTF.

The chain employs TRBV7-2 and TRBJ2-1, with TRBD1 matching 7 bases. The CDR3 is 12 residues long. The V segment lost 3 bases and the J segment 8 bases; nucleotides outside the gene matches: 1. Germline CDR1 and CDR2: SGHTA and FQGNSA. DNA for the CDR3: TGTGCCAGCAGCTTTCAGGGGGATGAGCAGTTCTTC. Protein sequence: CASSFQGDEQFF.

V is TRBV14 and J is TRBJ1-3; D ambiguous. This CDR3 comprises 16 residues. Per the germline V gene, CDR1 is SGHDN and CDR2 is FVKESK. V dropped 1 base and J dropped 0 bases, with 10 bases sitting between them. The CDR3 coding sequence is TGTGCCAGCAGCCAAGCCGGACTGAACTCTGGAAACACCATATATTTT. It is translated as CASSQAGLNSGNTIYF.

The rearrangement links TRBV11-2 to TRBJ1-1, with D perhaps TRBD1 (5 bases). The CDR3 loop spans 16 amino acids. Germline CDR1 SGHAT, CDR2 FQNNGV. Trimming took off 1 base at V and 6 bases at J, with 18 bases between the two ends. The CDR3 bases are TGTGCCAGCAGCTTAGTTAGGGCAGGGAAGGGGCCTGAAGCTTTCTTT. As protein: CASSLVRAGKGPEAFF.

The chain links TRBV4-2 to TRBJ2-7, with TRBD1 identical over 7 bases. CDR1 LGHNA and CDR2 YNFKEQ come from the germline V gene. The CDR3 totals 13 residues. V was pared by 2 bases and J by 5 bases, with 3 bases of the junction left unmatched. The CDR3 nucleotides are TGTGCCAGCAGCCAACCAGGGGGTAACGAGCAGTACTTC. As protein: CASSQPGGNEQYF.

The chain is built from TRBV29-1 and TRBJ1-5, with a tentative D call TRBD1 (6 bases). Trimming removed 6 bases at V and 3 bases at J, with 15 bases between. Germline-derived CDR1 and CDR2 are SQVTM and ANQGSEA. The CDR3 spans 14 residues. CDR3 sequence reads: CSVRQEDNNQPQHF. For the CDR3, the DNA is TGCAGCGTGCGACAGGAGGATAACAATCAGCCCCAGCATTTT.

The chain carries TRBV11-1 and TRBJ1-2; D is undetermined. The length of the CDR3 is 16 residues. The germline V gene has CDR1 SGHAT and CDR2 FQDESV (reference sequence). The ends were cut back, 5 bases at V and 4 bases at J, with 20 bases in the middle. In DNA, the CDR3 is TGTGCCAGCAGCCCTTCTTCTTCGAGGGTGGTCTATGGCTACACCTTC. Translating it yields CASSPSSSRVVYGYTF.

This sequence joins TRBV7-2 and TRBJ2-7; D unclear. CDR1 and CDR2 from the germline V gene are SGHTA and FQGNSA. Trimming cost V 5 bases and J 7 bases, with 12 bases left between them. The CDR3 is 12 amino acids. The CDR3 bases are TGTGCCAGCAGCCCGCAAACGAGGGAGCAGTACTTC. It specifies CASSPQTREQYF.

V is TRBV4-3 and J is TRBJ1-1; D is unclear. This CDR3 has 15 residues. Trimming shortened V by 1 base and J by 0 bases, and 9 bases separated the two germline ends. Germline CDR1 LGHNA, CDR2 YSLEER. CDR3: CASSQVVPLNTEAFF. The CDR3 coding sequence is TGCGCCAGCAGCCAAGTAGTCCCTCTGAACACTGAAGCTTTCTTT.

This clone was detected a few times. The chain employs TRBV7-9 and TRBJ1-2, with TRBD1 matching over 9 bases. Unmatched junction bases numbered 6, after V lost 6 bases and J lost 7 bases. The CDR3 totals 13 residues. In germline, CDR1 is SEHNR, CDR2 FQNEAQ (reference sequence). The CDR3 protein is CASSRDRVAGYTF. CDR3 coding DNA: TGTGCCAGCAGTCGGGACAGGGTGGCTGGCTACACCTTC.

The chain has TRBV29-1 and TRBJ2-5; a possible D gene is TRBD1 (5 bases). In germline, CDR1 is SQVTM, CDR2 ANQGSEA. The CDR3 contains 13 residues. With 6 bases removed from V and 2 bases from J, the gap between germline ends came to 13 bases. The CDR3: CSVQGLDQETQYF. Here the CDR3 DNA reads TGCAGCGTCCAGGGCTTAGATCAAGAGACCCAGTACTTC.

This clone was seen just once. This rearrangement joins TRBV6-5 to TRBJ2-3; the D is unclear. V was pared by 0 bases and J by 2 bases, with 6 bases between. The CDR3 contains 14 residues. Germline lookup yields CDR1 MNHEY and CDR2 SVGAGI. The DNA for the CDR3 is TGTGCCAGCAGTTACTCGTTCTACACAGATACGCAGTATTTT. Translating gives CASSYSFYTDTQYF.

The chain links TRBV2 to TRBJ1-2, with D possibly being TRBD1 (5 bases). The CDR3 loop spans 12 amino acids. Trimming took 7 bases from V and 10 from J, leaving 16 bases between them. From germline, CDR1 is SNHLY and CDR2 FYNNEI. DNA for the CDR3: TGTGCCAGCACCCCCGGGGGGACTGCCTACACCTTC. Translated, it gives CASTPGGTAYTF.